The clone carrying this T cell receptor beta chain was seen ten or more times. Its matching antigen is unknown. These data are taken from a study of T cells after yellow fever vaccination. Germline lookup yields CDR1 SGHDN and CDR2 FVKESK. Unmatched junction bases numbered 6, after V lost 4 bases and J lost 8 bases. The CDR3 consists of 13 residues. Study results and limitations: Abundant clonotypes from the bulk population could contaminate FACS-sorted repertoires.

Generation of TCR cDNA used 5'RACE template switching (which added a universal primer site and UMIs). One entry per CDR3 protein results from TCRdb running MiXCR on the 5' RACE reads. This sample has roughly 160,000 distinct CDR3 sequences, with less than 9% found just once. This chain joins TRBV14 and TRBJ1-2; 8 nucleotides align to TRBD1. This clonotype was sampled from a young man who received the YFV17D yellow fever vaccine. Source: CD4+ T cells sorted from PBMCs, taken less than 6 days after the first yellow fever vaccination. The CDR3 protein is CASSRGQGDGYTF. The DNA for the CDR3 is TGTGCCAGCAGCCGCGGACAGGGTGACGGCTACACCTTC.